This note documents a single T cell receptor beta chain sequence. What it binds is unknown. This entry comes from a study of T cell responses to AZD1222 COVID-19 vaccine. Study-wide points: Clonal diversity was possibly underestimated; the donors were predominantly white British and more often female. Repertoire sampling happened only post peak T cell response. Unmutated variant regions reportedly attract nearly half of all spike-specific TCRs. Mapped onto spike, vaccine-associated CD4 TCRs spanned it and were dominant at 160-218 and 743-854.

Using immunoSEQ multiplex PCR, the repertoire was profiled, and TCRdb retains in-frame clones only, with some absent. This table has under 200,000 clones, roughly 92% appearing once. V lost 7 bases and J 4 bases, leaving 8 bases between the germline ends. This CDR3 contains 13 residues. Germline V gene sequence: CDR1 LNHDA, CDR2 SQIVND (reference sequence). The specimen comprised peripheral blood, sampled 28 days after the second dose of the MenACWY control vaccine. V is TRBV19 and J is TRBJ1-6; D remains unclear. This receptor was taken from an adult who received the MenACWY meningococcal vaccine as a control. This CDR3 is CASTGGYNSPLHF. CDR3 DNA sequence: TGTGCCAGTACGGGCGGGTATAATTCACCCCTCCACTTT.